Reported below is one TCR beta chain. Antigen unknown. This sample is part of a study of OX40 agonist ivuxolimab in advanced cancers. As for the study in general: An agonistic human IgG2 monoclonal antibody against OX40 (CD134) was given.

The data were produced by immunoSEQ multiplex PCR, yet TCRdb's version contains in-frame clones alone and is incomplete. The sample includes tens of thousands of clones, 81% of them seen just once. Findings of the study overall: With doses of 0.1 to 3.0 mg/kg, CD4+ and CD8+ blood T cells had undergone clonal expansion by week 6. CD8+ T cells showed, on average, more clonal expansion than CD4+ cells.

The germline V and J ends were trimmed by 6 bases and 0 bases, with 8 bases remaining between them. The germline V gene has CDR1 MNHEY and CDR2 SVGAGI. The CDR3 loop spans 13 amino acids. This TCR was sampled from an adult with an advanced solid tumor such as melanoma, head and neck, liver or kidney cancer. The gene calls are TRBV6-5 and TRBJ1-1; D is undetermined. The sequences come from CD4+ or CD8+ T cells sorted from blood, collected in a trial of the OX40 agonist ivuxolimab. DNA of the CDR3: TGTGCCAGCAGAAACACGATGAACACTGAAGCTTTCTTT. Its translation is CASRNTMNTEAFF.